The clone carrying this T cell receptor (beta chain) was seen a handful of times. The antigen is unknown. Repertoires were generated with immunoSEQ multiplex PCR, while TCRdb's copy carries only in-frame clones and drops some. The sample includes about 84,000 clones, roughly 78% of them seen just once. The sample belongs to a study of radiotherapy plus CTLA-4 blockade in lung cancer. Regarding the study as a whole: Peripheral blood showed expansion of tumor-derived TCR clones after radiotherapy and ipilimumab.

The germline V gene encodes CDR1 SEHNR and CDR2 FQNEAQ (reference sequence). The V segment lost 3 bases and the J segment 3 bases; nucleotides outside the gene matches: 8. The CDR3 totals 16 residues. This clonotype was obtained from a human donor with non-small cell lung cancer that progressed on radiotherapy plus ipilimumab. This chain connects TRBV7-9 to TRBJ2-1; 7 bases map to TRBD2. This specimen consisted of peripheral blood, obtained from a patient treated with radiotherapy plus ipilimumab. The CDR3, as DNA: TGTGCCAGCAGCTTTGGGCTAGCGGACCTCTACAATGAGCAGTTCTTC. This translates into CASSFGLADLYNEQFF.